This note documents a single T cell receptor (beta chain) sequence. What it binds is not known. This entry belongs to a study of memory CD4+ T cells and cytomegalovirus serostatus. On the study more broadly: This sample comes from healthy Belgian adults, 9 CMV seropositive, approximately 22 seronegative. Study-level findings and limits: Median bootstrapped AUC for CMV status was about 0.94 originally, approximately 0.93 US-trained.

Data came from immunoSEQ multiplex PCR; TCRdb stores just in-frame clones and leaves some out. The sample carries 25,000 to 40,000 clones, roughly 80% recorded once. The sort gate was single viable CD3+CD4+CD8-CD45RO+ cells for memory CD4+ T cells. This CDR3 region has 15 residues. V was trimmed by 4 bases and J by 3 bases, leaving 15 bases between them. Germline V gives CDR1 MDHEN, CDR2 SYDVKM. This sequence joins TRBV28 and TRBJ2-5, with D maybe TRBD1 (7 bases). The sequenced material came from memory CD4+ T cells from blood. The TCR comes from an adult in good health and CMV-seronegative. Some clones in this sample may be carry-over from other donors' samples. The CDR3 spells CASSSTGGTEETQYF. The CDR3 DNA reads TGTGCCAGCAGTTCTACCGGCGGGACAGAAGAGACCCAGTACTTC.